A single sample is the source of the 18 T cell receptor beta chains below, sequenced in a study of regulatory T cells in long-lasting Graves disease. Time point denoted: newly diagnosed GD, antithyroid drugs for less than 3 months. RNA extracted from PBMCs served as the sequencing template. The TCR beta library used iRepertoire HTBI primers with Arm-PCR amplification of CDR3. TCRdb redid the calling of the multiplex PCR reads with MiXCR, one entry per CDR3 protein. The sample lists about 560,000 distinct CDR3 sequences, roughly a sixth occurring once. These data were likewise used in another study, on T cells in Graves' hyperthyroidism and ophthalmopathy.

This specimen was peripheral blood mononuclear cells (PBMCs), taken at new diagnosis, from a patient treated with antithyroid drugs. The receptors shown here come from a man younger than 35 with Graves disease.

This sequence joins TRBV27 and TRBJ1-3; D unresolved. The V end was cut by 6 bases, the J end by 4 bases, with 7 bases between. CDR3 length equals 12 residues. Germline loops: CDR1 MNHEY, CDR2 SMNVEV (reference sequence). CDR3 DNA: TGTGCCAGCAGCTCCCCGGGAAACACCATATATTTT. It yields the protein CASSSPGNTIYF.

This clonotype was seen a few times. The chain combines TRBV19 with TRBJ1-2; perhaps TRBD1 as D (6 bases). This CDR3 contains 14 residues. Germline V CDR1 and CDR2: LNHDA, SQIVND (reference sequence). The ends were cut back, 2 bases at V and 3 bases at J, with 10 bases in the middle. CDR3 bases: TGTGCCAGTAGTATAATCGGGGGCGACTATGGCTACACCTTC. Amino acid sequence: CASSIIGGDYGYTF.

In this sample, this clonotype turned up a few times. For the CDR3, the DNA is TGTGCCTGCGCAATCTCCTACGAGCAGTACTTC. Protein sequence: CACAISYEQYF. The chain is built from TRBV30 and TRBJ2-7; D is unresolved. V was trimmed by 6 bases and J by 0 bases, leaving 6 bases between them. CDR1 and CDR2 from the germline V gene are GTSNPN and SVGIG (reference sequence). The CDR3 is 11 residues long. The variable domain in full, with the rest retrieved from reference TRBV30 and TRBJ2-7, is SQTIHQWPATLVQPVGSPLSLECTVEGTSNPNLYWYRQAAGRGLQLLFYSVGIGQISSEVPQNLSASRPQDRQFILSSKKLLLSDSGFYLCACAISYEQYFGPGTRLTVT.

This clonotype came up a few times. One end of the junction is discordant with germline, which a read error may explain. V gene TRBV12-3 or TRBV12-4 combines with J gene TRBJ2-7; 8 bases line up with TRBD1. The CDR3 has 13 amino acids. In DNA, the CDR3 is TGTGCCACGCGTGCAGGGGGCTCCTACGAACAGTACTTC. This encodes CATRAGGSYEQYF.

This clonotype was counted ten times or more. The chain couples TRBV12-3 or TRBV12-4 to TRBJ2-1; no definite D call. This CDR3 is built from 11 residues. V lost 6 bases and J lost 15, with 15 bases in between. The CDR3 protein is CASSDSVNLFF. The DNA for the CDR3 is TGTGCCAGCAGCGATTCCGTCAACCTGTTCTTC.

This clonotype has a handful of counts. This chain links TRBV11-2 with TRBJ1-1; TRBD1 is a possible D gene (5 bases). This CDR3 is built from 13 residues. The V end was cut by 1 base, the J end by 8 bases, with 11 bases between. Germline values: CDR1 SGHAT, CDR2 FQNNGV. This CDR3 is CASSLVGGAEAFF. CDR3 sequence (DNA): TGTGCCAGCAGCTTAGTTGGAGGGGCCGAAGCTTTCTTT. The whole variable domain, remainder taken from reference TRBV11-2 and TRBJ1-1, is EAGVAQSPRYKIIEKRQSVAFWCNPISGHATLYWYQQILGQGPKLLIQFQNNGVVDDSQLPKDRFSAERLKGVDSTLKIQPAKLEDSAVYLCASSLVGGAEAFFGQGTRLTVV.

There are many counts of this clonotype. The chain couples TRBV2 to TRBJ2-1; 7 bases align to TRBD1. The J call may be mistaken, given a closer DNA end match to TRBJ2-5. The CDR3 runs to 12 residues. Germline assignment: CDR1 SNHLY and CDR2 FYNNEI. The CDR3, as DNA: TGTGCCAGCACGGGACAGCAAGAGACCCAGTACTTC. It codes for CASTGQQETQYF.

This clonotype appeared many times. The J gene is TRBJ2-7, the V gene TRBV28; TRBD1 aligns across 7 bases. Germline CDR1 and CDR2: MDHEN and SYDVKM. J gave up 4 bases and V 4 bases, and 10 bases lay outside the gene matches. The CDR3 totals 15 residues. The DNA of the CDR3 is TGTGCCAGCAGTTCCCCGGGTAGGGGGCGTTACGAGCAGTACTTC. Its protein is CASSSPGRGRYEQYF.

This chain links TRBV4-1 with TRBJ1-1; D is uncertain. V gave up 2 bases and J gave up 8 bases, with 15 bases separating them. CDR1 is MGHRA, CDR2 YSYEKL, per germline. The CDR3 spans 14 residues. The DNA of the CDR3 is TGCGCCAGCAGCCAACGGACTGTCCCCCGGGAAGCTTTCTTT. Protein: CASSQRTVPREAFF.

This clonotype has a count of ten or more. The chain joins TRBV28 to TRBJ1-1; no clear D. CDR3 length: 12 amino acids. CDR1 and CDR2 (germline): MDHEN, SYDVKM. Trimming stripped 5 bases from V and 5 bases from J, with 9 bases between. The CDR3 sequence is CASSPALTEAFF. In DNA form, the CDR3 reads TGTGCCAGCAGTCCGGCCCTAACTGAAGCTTTCTTT.

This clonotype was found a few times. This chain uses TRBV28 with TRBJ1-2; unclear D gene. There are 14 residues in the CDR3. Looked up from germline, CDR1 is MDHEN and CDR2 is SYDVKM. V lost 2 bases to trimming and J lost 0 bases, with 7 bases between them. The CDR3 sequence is CASSLSPSNYGYTF. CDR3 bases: TGTGCCAGCAGTTTAAGCCCCTCTAACTATGGCTACACCTTC.

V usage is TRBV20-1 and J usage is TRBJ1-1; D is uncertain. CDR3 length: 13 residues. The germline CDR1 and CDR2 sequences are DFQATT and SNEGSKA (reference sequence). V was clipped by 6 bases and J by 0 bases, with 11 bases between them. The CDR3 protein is CSAGDGVNTEAFF. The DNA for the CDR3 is TGCAGTGCCGGGGATGGGGTGAACACTGAAGCTTTCTTT.

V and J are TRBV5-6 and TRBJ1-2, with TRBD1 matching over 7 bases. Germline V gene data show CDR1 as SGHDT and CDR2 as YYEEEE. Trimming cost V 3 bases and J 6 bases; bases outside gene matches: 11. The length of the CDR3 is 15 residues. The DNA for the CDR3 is TGTGCCAGCAGCTCGAGCCACAGGGGCGGCCATGGCTACACCTTC. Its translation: CASSSSHRGGHGYTF.

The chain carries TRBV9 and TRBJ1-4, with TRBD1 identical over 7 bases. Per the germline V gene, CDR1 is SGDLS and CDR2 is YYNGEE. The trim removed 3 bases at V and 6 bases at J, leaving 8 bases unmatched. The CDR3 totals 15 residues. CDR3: CASSAETGKDEKLFF. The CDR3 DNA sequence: TGTGCCAGCAGCGCGGAGACAGGGAAGGATGAAAAACTGTTTTTT.

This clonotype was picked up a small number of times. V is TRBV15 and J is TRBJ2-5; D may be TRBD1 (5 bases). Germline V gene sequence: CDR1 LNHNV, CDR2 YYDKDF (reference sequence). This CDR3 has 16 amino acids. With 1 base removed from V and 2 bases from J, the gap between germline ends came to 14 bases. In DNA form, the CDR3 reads TGTGCCACCAGCAGAGTATTTTCAGGGCCACAAGAGACCCAGTACTTC. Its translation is CATSRVFSGPQETQYF.

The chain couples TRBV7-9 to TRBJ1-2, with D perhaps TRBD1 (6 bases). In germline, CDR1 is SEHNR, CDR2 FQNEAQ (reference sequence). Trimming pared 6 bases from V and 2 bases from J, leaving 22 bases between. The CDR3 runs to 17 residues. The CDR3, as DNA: TGTGCCAGCAGGAAGTGGGCGGGGGACACCACGAACTATGGCTACACCTTC. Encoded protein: CASRKWAGDTTNYGYTF.

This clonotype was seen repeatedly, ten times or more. CDR3 nucleotides: TGCAGCGTGAGCGGGACGGTGGATGAGCAGTTCTTC. Residues: CSVSGTVDEQFF. The V gene is TRBV29-1, the J gene TRBJ2-1; 7 nucleotides match TRBD2. The CDR3 covers 12 residues. The V gene's germline CDR1 is SQVTM and CDR2 ANQGSEA. The V segment lost 6 bases and the J segment 8 bases; nucleotides outside the gene matches: 7.

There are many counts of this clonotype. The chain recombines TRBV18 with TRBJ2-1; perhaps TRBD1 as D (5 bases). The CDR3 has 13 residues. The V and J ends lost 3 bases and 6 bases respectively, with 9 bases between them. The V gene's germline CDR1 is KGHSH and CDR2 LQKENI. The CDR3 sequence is CASSPSQGNEQFF. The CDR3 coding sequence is TGTGCCAGCTCACCCTCGCAGGGCAATGAGCAGTTCTTC.